This TCR beta chain comes out of a study of T-cell memory formation after mild COVID-19. Whole-study context: Among the donors, TCR clusters were largely specific to each donor.

Germline V lookup: CDR1 ENHRY, CDR2 SYGVKD. With 2 bases clipped from V and 0 bases from J, the junction kept 5 bases outside the gene matches. This CDR3 contains 18 residues. This clonotype was seen a handful of times. The target antigen is unknown. Findings of the study overall: CD4+ contracting clones were mainly CM and EM; CD8+ ones, EMRA. In pre-infection memory, a portion of responding clones appeared, which suggested that cross-reactive memory joined.

Constant-segment-primed 5'RACE gave TCR alpha and TCR beta cDNA libraries with sample barcodes and UMIs. MiXCR was run by TCRdb on the 5' RACE reads, yielding one entry per CDR3 protein. Altogether 120,000 to 150,000 distinct CDR3 sequences are present, roughly 13% being singletons, with the ten largest covering about 26%. The sample taken for sequencing was PBMCs or a T cell subset sorted from them (not recorded which). The source is an adult woman who had mild COVID-19 (a few samples of this study predate the infection). Cell type and time point are not known. The chain employs TRBV10-3 and TRBJ2-1; 12 nucleotides agree with TRBD2. CDR3 sequence reads: CAISEDRLAGDSYNEQFF. CDR3 nucleotides: TGTGCCATCAGTGAGGACAGACTAGCGGGGGACTCCTACAATGAGCAGTTCTTC.